This entry features one T cell receptor (beta chain) sequence. There are 14 residues in the CDR3. Germline loops: CDR1 SGHTA, CDR2 FQGTGA. Trimming took off 3 bases at V and 10 bases at J, with 19 bases between the two ends. Enrolled through a virtual design, the participants were between roughly 18 and 90 years of age and came from under 25 US areas. The sample originates from a study of blood T cell repertoires in COVID-19. About the research overall: Acute and convalescent COVID-19 samples came from the United States, Italy and Spain. T cells, B-cell-depleted T cells, or PBMCs supplied cDNA or gDNA.

Study processing details: Reference gene primer amplification yielded estimated nucleated cell counts. Assay: immunoSEQ multiplex PCR; the TCRdb copy retains only in-frame clones and omits some. V and J calls plus clone size are reproduced from that table; the DNA served to infer D and trimming. The sample lists nearly 250,000 clones; 85% to 90% were seen once. The gene calls are TRBV7-3 and TRBJ2-7; D may be TRBD2 (6 bases). Material for sequencing was PBMCs or T cells enriched from blood (not recorded which). This TCR was recovered from a man between 50 and 59 years old who had been exposed to COVID-19. The CDR3 DNA is TGTGCCAGCAGCTTCCGGGACTCGATCGGGGCACAGTACTTC. Encoded protein: CASSFRDSIGAQYF. Filled out from reference TRBV7-3 and TRBJ2-7, the complete variable domain reads GAGVSQTPSNKVTEKGKYVELRCDPISGHTALYWYRQSLGQGPEFLIYFQGTGAADDSGLPNDRFFAVRPEGSVSTLKIQRTERGDSAVYLCASSFRDSIGAQYFGPGTRLTVT.